The entry that follows covers one T cell receptor beta chain sequence. This record comes from a study of human T cells and chemical hapten exposure. The study used a library that attached unique molecular identifiers to individual cDNA molecules. TCRdb processed the RACE reads anew with MiXCR; each CDR3 protein has one entry. Of 95,000 to 100,000 distinct CDR3 sequences in the sample, 12% are singletons; the top ten hold approximately 2%. This CDR3 is built from 16 residues. Germline V CDR1 and CDR2: MDHEN, SYDVKM. With 7 bases clipped from V and 0 bases from J, the junction kept 8 bases outside the gene matches. Stated time point: patch test 1, 2 weeks after DPC sensitization. Treatment reported: therapeutic diphenylcyclopropenone sensitization with weekly scalp DPC. Those who donated were patients with alopecia, 18 to 70 years of age, and suitable for DPC.

The sequence derives from a woman in her 40s with alopecia areata. Some clones in this sample may be carry-over from other donors' samples. This sequence joins TRBV28 and TRBJ2-3, with 9 bases fitting TRBD1. The source was whole blood, collected in connection with sensitization to the hapten diphenylcyclopropenone (DPC). The DNA of the CDR3 is TGTGCCAGCATCATACAGGGGGCGCTTAGCACAGATACGCAGTATTTT. Translated, it gives CASIIQGALSTDTQYF.